Sequencing of this TCR beta chain was carried out in a study of T cells expressing NK-cell markers. TCRdb reprocessed the 5' RACE reads and keeps a single row for each CDR3 protein, giving no DNA. The sample includes about 160,000 distinct CDR3 sequences. The CDR3 length is 15 residues. The germline V gene has CDR1 SQVTM and CDR2 ANQGSEA. Sequencing was performed on blood T cells: a sorted CD56 or NKG2C T cell subset, CD4+ or CD8+ T cells, or bulk PBMC T cells (not recorded which). The rearrangement joins TRBV29-1 to TRBJ2-1; TCRdb designates TRBD2, a call that cannot be tested without DNA. The receptor was derived from a woman aged 18 to 75 in good health. The CDR3 protein is CSAFKGEGRYNEQFF.